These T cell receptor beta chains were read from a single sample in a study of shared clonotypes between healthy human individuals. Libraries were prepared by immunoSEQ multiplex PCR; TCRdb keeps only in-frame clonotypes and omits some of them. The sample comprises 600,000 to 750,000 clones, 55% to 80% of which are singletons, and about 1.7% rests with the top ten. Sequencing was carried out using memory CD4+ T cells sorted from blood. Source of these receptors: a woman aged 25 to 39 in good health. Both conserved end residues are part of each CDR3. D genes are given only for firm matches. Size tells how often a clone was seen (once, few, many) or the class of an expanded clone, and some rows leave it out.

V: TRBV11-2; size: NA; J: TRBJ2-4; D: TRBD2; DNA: TGTGCCAGCAGCCTCGGGACTAGCGGGAGGGTTAGCAAAAACATTCAGTACTTC; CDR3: CASSLGTSGRVSKNIQYF
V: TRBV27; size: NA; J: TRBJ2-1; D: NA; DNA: TGTGCCAGCAGTTTTGGGTTTGAGAGGCAGTTCTTC; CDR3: CASSFGFERQFF
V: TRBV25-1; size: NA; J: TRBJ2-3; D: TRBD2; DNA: TGTGCCAGCAGTGCTCCGACTAGCTACCATACAGATACGCAGTATTTT; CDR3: CASSAPTSYHTDTQYF
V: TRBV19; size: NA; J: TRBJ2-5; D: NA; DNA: TGTGCCAGTAGTACACCGGGACTCACAGAGACCCAGTACTTC; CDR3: CASSTPGLTETQYF
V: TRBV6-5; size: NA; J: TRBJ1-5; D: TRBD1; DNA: TGTGCCAGCAGCCGACAGGGTTTTGGGTCCCAGCATTTT; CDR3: CASSRQGFGSQHF
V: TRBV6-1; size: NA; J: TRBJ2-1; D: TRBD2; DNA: TGTGCCAGCAGTGAACTAGCGGGAGGGAATGAGCAGTTCTTC; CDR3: CASSELAGGNEQFF
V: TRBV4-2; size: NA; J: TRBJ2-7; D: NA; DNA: TGTGCCAGCAGCCAAGATATTGGGACAACAAACTACGAGCAGTACTTC; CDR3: CASSQDIGTTNYEQYF
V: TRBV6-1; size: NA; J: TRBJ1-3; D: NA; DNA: TGTGCCAGCAGTGAAGTGGGGGACGCCTCTGGAAACACCATATATTTT; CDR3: CASSEVGDASGNTIYF
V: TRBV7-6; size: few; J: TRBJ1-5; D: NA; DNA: TGTGCCAGCAGCTCGTTGTGGGGCCCAGGGCAGCCCCAGCATTTT; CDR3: CASSSLWGPGQPQHF
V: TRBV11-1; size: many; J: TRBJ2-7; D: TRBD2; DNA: TGTGCCAGCAGCTTTCAGCGGGACTCCTACGAGCAGTACTTC; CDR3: CASSFQRDSYEQYF
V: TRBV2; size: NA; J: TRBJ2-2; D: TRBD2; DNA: TGTGCCAGCAGGGGACTAGCGGGAATCACCGGGGAGCTGTTTTTT; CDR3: CASRGLAGITGELFF
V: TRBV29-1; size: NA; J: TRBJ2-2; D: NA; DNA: TGCAGCGCGCGAGGGAGACAAAACACCGGGGAGCTGTTTTTT; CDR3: CSARGRQNTGELFF
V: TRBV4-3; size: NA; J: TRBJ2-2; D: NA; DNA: TGCGCCAGCAGCCAAGTTGAGGAGCTGTTTTTT; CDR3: CASSQVEELFF
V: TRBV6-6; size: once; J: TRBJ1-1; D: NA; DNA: TGTGCCAGCAGCACCTCAGGCACTGAAGCTTTCTTT; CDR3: CASSTSGTEAFF
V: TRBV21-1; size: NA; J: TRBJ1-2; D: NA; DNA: TGTGCCAGCAGAAACACCCCGGAACCCCTAAACTATGGCTACACCTTC; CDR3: CASRNTPEPLNYGYTF
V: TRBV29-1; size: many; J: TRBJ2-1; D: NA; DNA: TGCAGCGTGGAGGTTGTTAGGGAGCAGTTCTTC; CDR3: CSVEVVREQFF
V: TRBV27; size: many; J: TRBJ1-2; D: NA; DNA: TGTGCCAGCAGTTTACGTCCAGAGTATGGCTACACCTTC; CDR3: CASSLRPEYGYTF
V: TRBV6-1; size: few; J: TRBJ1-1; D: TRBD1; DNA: TGTGCCACCGACAGGGGGGACACTGAAGCTTTCTTT; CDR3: CATDRGDTEAFF
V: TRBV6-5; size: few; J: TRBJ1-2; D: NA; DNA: TGTGCCAGCAGTTACTCTCTAGATAACTATGGCTACACCTTC; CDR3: CASSYSLDNYGYTF
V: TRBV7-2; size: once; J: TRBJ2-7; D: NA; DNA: TGTGCCAGCAGCTTACAGGGGACCAACTACGAGCAGTACTTC; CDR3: CASSLQGTNYEQYF
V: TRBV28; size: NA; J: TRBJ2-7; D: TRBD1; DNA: TGTGCCAGCAGCTCCCACGGGACAGGGGGATGGGAGCAGTACTTC; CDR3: CASSSHGTGGWEQYF
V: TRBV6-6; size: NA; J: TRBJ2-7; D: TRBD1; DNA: TGTGCCAGCAGTTACGGAGGACAGGGGGCAAGGGAGCAGTACTTC; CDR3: CASSYGGQGAREQYF
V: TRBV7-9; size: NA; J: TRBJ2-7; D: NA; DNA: TGTGCCAGCAGCTTAGATCCGCCTAACGCGGAGTACTTC; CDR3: CASSLDPPNAEYF